This TCR beta chain was identified during a study of CD8 T cells in Susac syndrome. Findings of the study overall: The authors acknowledged that the study's TCR sequencing and HLA analysis involved relatively few individuals.

CD8+ and CD4+ blood T cells underwent TCR beta sequencing. In contrast to the negatively isolated CD8+ and CD4+ T cells, TEMRA cells were FACS-enriched. This clonotype came up a few times. Antigen specificity is unknown. When the RNA was reverse transcribed, random hexamers were used with an input of roughly 0.5 to 1 ug. immunoSEQ multiplex PCR amplified TCR beta CDR3 across 54 Vbeta, 13 Jbeta. TCRdb itself ran the immunoSEQ multiplex PCR reads through MiXCR, one entry per CDR3 protein. The sample shows 250,000 to 300,000 distinct CDR3 sequences, 65% to 90% of them seen only once. The germline V gene encodes CDR1 LGHNA and CDR2 YNFKEQ. This CDR3 region has 14 residues. Trimming cost V 0 bases and J 2 bases, with 8 bases left between them.

This clonotype was sampled from a human donor with multiple sclerosis. Sequenced input: CD8+ T cells from PBMCs. This sequence joins TRBV4-2 and TRBJ2-7; a weak D match, TRBD2 (5 bases). The CDR3 protein is CASSQETGAYEQYF. CDR3 bases: TGTGCCAGCAGCCAAGAAACCGGGGCCTACGAGCAGTACTTC.